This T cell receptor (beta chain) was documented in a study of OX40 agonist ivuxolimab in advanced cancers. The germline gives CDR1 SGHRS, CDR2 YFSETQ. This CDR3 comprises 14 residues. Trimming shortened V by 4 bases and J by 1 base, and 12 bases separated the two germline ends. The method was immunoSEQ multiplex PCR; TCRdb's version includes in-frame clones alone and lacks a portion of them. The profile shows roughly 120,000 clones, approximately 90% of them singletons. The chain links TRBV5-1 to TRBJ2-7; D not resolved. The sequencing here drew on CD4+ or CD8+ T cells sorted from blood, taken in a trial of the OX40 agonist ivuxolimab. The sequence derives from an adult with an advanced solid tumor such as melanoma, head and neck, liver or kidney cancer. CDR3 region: CASSPQSVSYEQYF. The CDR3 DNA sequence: TGCGCCAGCAGCCCGCAGAGTGTGTCCTACGAGCAGTACTTC. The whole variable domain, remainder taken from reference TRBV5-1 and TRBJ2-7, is KAGVTQTPRYLIKTRGQQVTLSCSPISGHRSVSWYQQTPGQGLQFLFEYFSETQRNKGNFPGRFSGRQFSNSRSEMNVSTLELGDSALYLCASSPQSVSYEQYFGPGTRLTVT.